This T cell receptor (beta chain) derives from a study of T cell changes during pregnancy in multiple sclerosis (dated by TCRdb to the late 2010s). In the study overall: The study looked at changes in the T cell repertoire across pregnancy in women with multiple sclerosis.

Libraries came from the immunoSEQ multiplex PCR assay. The immuneACCESS repertoire file appears here via TCRdb, limited to in-frame rearrangements. These files lack a portion of the clones; in checked studies, under half of the deficit traces to unresolved V genes, and the cause of the others is not known. This sample is represented by about 57,000 clones; approximately 90% of them were singletons. The ten largest clones take up less than 2.5% of the sample. Concerning this clone itself: This clone's antigen is unknown. Base qualities are not at hand, and no much larger clone is one base apart.

The TCR comes from a female donor in good health, enrolled as a control in a pregnancy study. This specimen was peripheral blood, taken in the first trimester of pregnancy.

For the CDR3, the sequence is CASRTWTSTGELFF. In nucleotide form, the sequence is TGTGCCAGCAGAACCTGGACTTCCACCGGGGAGCTGTTTTTT. The V gene is TRBV7-2 and the J gene is TRBJ2-2; TRBD2 is perhaps the D gene, given 5 matching bases. The germline V gene provides CDR1 SGHTA and CDR2 FQGNSA. Taken from cysteine to phenylalanine, the CDR3 has 14 residues. Solely the CDR3 DNA is kept, with 42 bases framed from the first base. The V end loses 6 bases and the J end loses 4 bases, and a stretch of 12 bases separates them.